Below, one T cell receptor beta chain is given with its context. No antigen is known for it. These data belong to a study of breast tumors, draining lymph nodes, adjacent tissues. Study-wide points: Compared with basal-like, luminal-like tumors shared significantly more repertoire with nontumor tissue.

TCRdb itself ran the multiplex PCR reads through MiXCR, one entry per CDR3 protein. The table includes over 100,000 distinct CDR3 sequences, 20% to 25% detected once. Samples came from axillary lymph nodes draining the breast cancer. The germline CDR1 and CDR2 sequences are SNHLY and FYNNEI. CDR3 length equals 12 residues. Trimming took off 6 bases at V and 3 bases at J, with 9 bases between the two ends. The clonotype was recovered from a female donor with breast cancer. Some clones in this sample may be carry-over from other donors' samples. The material sequenced was axillary lymph node tissue. The chain couples TRBV2 to TRBJ2-7; D gene uncertain. In nucleotides, the CDR3 is TGTGCCAGCAGCCTCAAGGACTACGAGCAGTACTTC. Translation: CASSLKDYEQYF.